This T cell receptor (beta chain) was sequenced during a study of T cells in Graves' hyperthyroidism and ophthalmopathy. The overall study: Peripheral blood specimens were obtained at initial diagnosis, prior to any treatment.

The CDR3 runs to 15 residues. The germline CDR1 and CDR2 sequences are SGHRS and YFSETQ. V dropped 4 bases and J dropped 4 bases, with 15 bases sitting between them. RNA transcripts served as the template for amplifying TCR beta CDR3 regions. TCR CDR3 regions were first amplified by RT-PCR with HTBI primers. TCRdb independently ran MiXCR on the multiplex PCR reads; one entry per CDR3 protein. The sample records 500,000 to 700,000 distinct CDR3 sequences, 16% being singletons. This clonotype came up many times. Diagnoses used clinical symptoms, serum thyroxine and TRAb, thyroid ultrasound and orbital computed tomography. PBMCs were collected from an approximately 9.3 ml volume of fresh peripheral blood.

The TCR originated in a woman aged 18-35 years with Graves' hyperthyroidism. The material sequenced was blood. J is TRBJ2-1 and V is TRBV5-1; weak D call: TRBD2 (6 bases). CDR3 region: CASSDGTGRYNEQFF. The CDR3, as DNA: TGCGCCAGCAGCGACGGGACCGGGAGATACAATGAGCAGTTCTTC.